This T cell receptor beta chain was retrieved from a study of blood T cell repertoires in COVID-19. Background on the study: Whether acute or convalescent, the COVID-19 samples came from the United States, Italy and Spain. PBMCs, B-cell-depleted T cells, or T cells provided the cDNA or gDNA that made up the material.

Per the original data handling: The authors estimated nucleated cell counts from reference gene primer amplification. Here immunoSEQ multiplex PCR was the method, and the copy in TCRdb shows in-frame clones only, minus some. The DNA was the basis for D and trimming; V, J and clone size are from that table. The table includes roughly 200,000 clones, approximately 82% detected once. Germline assignment: CDR1 MNHEY and CDR2 SVGEGT. Trimming took off 1 base at V and 3 bases at J, with 12 bases between the two ends. This CDR3 is 15 amino acids long. The material sequenced was peripheral blood. The clonotype originates from a human donor in a cohort sampled during active COVID-19. The chain couples TRBV6-2 or TRBV6-3 to TRBJ1-1, with D perhaps matching TRBD1 (6 bases). CDR3 region: CASSYWAGAHTEAFF. In DNA, the CDR3 is TGTGCCAGCAGTTACTGGGCAGGGGCGCACACTGAAGCTTTCTTT.